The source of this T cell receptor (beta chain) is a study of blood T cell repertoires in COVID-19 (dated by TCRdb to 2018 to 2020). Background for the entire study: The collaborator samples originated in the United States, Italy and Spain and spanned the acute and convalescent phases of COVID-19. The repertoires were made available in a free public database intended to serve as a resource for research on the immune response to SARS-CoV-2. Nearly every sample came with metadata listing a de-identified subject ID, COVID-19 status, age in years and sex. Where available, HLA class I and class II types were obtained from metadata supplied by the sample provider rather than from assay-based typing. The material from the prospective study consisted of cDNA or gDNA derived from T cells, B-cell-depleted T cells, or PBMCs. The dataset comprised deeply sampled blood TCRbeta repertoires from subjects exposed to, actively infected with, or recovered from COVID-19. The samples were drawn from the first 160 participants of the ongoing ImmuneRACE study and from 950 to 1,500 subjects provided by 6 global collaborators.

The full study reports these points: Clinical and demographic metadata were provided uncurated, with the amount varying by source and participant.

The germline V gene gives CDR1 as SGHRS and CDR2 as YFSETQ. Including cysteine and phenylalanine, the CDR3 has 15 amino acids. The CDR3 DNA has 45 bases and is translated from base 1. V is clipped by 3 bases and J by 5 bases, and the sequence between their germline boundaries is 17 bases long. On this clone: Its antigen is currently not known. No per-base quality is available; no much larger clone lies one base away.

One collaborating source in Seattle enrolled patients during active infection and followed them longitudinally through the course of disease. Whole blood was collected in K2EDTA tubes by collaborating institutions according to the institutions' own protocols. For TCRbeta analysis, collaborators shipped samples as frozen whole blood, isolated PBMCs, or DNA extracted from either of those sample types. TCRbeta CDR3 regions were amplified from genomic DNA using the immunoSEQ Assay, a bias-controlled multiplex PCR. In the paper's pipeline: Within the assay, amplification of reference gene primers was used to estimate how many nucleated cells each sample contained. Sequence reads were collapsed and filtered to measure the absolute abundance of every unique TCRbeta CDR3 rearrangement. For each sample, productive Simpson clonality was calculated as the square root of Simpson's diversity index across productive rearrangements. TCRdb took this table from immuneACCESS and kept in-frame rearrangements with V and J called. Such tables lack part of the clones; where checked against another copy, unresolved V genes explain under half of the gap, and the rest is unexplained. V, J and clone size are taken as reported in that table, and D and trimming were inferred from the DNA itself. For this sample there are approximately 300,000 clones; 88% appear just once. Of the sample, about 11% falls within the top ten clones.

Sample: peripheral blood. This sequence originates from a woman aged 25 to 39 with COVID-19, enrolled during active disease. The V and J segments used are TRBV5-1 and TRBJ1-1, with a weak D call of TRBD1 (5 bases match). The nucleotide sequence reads TGCGCCAGCAGCTCCCGCACGGGAGGGGTTACTGAAGCTTTCTTT. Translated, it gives CASSSRTGGVTEAFF.